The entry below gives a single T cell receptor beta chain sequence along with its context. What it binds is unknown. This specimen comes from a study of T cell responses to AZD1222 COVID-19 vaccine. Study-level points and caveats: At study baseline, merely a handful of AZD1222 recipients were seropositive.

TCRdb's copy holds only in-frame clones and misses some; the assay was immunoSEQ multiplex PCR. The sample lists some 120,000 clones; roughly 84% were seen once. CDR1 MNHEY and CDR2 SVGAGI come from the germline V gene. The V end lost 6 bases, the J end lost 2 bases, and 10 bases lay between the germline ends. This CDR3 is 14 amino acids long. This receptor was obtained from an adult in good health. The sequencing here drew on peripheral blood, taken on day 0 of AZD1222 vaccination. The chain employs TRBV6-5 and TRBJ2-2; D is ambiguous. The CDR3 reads CASSKDRNTGELFF. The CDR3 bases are TGTGCCAGCAGCAAGGACCGAAACACCGGGGAGCTGTTTTTT.